The T cell receptor beta chain described here comes from a study of cytomegalovirus exposure and HLA in healthy donors. Overall study findings and caveats: Links to common viral pathogens appeared, in a later analysis, for several of the most significant clusters. At a 0.05 false discovery rate, a later analysis found approximately 17,000 TCR beta sequences to be associated with HLA alleles.

Primers for the PCR totalled 60 Vbeta and 13 Jbeta. The protocol was immunoSEQ multiplex PCR, while the TCRdb copy is restricted to in-frame clones and leaves out a portion. The table records approximately 150,000 clones, approximately 84% of them present only once. The CDR3 contains 15 residues. The germline gives CDR1 SNHLY, CDR2 FYNNEI. The trim removed 5 bases at V and 3 bases at J, leaving 3 bases unmatched. Turning to this clone: Its antigen is not known.

The chain couples TRBV2 to TRBJ2-2, with 10 bases that match TRBD1. Sequenced: PBMCs. This clonotype originated in a man aged 25 to 45 in good health and CMV-seronegative. The CDR3 nucleotides read TGTGCCAGCAGTCCGGGACAGGGGTACACCGGGGAGCTGTTTTTT. It encodes CASSPGQGYTGELFF.